The count of the clone carrying this T cell receptor beta chain is one. The antigen remains undetermined. This table comes from immunoSEQ multiplex PCR, and its TCRdb copy is limited to in-frame clones, with some not included. The sample includes approximately 110,000 clones, 80% to 95% of them seen just once. These data belong to a study of T cell responses to AZD1222 COVID-19 vaccine. Study-level points and caveats: Repertoires were obtained only post-peak T cell response. Reports say nearly half of spike-specific TCRs go after unmutated variant regions. Donors were chiefly white British, with a greater number of females, and clonal diversity was perhaps underestimated.

The CDR3 loop spans 15 amino acids. V lost 10 bases to trimming and J lost 0 bases; unmatched junction nucleotides: 7. In germline, CDR1 is SGHVS, CDR2 FNYEAQ. The clonotype comes from an adult in good health. Here the sequenced sample was peripheral blood, taken on day 0 of AZD1222 vaccination. The rearrangement uses TRBV7-6 and TRBJ2-1, with 9 bases that match TRBD1. CDR3: CATAPGQGSYNEQFF. The CDR3 region has the DNA TGTGCCACCGCACCGGGACAGGGCTCCTACAATGAGCAGTTCTTC.